The source of this T cell receptor (beta chain) is a study of blood T cell repertoires in COVID-19. Generated by immunoSEQ multiplex PCR, the TCRdb table keeps only in-frame clones and is missing some. Found here are 350,000 to 400,000 clones, 75% to 90% of them singletons; the top ten hold roughly 0.99%. In its sample, this clone was seen once. The sample was PBMCs or T cells enriched from blood (not recorded which). The origin of this receptor is a man aged 18 to 29 who had recovered from COVID-19.

The CDR3 region has the DNA TGTGCCAGCAGCGAAAGAGGGGGCTACGAGCAGTACTTC. It specifies CASSERGGYEQYF. V usage is TRBV9 and J usage is TRBJ2-7; a possible D gene is TRBD1 (6 bases). Trimming removed 3 bases from V and 3 bases from J, with 10 bases in between. The V gene's germline CDR1 is SGDLS and CDR2 YYNGEE. The CDR3 runs to 13 residues. The whole variable domain, remainder taken from reference TRBV9 and TRBJ2-7, is DSGVTQTPKHLITATGQRVTLRCSPRSGDLSVYWYQQSLDQGLQFLIQYYNGEERAKGNILERFSAQQFPDLHSELNLSSLELGDSALYFCASSERGGYEQYFGPGTRLTVT.